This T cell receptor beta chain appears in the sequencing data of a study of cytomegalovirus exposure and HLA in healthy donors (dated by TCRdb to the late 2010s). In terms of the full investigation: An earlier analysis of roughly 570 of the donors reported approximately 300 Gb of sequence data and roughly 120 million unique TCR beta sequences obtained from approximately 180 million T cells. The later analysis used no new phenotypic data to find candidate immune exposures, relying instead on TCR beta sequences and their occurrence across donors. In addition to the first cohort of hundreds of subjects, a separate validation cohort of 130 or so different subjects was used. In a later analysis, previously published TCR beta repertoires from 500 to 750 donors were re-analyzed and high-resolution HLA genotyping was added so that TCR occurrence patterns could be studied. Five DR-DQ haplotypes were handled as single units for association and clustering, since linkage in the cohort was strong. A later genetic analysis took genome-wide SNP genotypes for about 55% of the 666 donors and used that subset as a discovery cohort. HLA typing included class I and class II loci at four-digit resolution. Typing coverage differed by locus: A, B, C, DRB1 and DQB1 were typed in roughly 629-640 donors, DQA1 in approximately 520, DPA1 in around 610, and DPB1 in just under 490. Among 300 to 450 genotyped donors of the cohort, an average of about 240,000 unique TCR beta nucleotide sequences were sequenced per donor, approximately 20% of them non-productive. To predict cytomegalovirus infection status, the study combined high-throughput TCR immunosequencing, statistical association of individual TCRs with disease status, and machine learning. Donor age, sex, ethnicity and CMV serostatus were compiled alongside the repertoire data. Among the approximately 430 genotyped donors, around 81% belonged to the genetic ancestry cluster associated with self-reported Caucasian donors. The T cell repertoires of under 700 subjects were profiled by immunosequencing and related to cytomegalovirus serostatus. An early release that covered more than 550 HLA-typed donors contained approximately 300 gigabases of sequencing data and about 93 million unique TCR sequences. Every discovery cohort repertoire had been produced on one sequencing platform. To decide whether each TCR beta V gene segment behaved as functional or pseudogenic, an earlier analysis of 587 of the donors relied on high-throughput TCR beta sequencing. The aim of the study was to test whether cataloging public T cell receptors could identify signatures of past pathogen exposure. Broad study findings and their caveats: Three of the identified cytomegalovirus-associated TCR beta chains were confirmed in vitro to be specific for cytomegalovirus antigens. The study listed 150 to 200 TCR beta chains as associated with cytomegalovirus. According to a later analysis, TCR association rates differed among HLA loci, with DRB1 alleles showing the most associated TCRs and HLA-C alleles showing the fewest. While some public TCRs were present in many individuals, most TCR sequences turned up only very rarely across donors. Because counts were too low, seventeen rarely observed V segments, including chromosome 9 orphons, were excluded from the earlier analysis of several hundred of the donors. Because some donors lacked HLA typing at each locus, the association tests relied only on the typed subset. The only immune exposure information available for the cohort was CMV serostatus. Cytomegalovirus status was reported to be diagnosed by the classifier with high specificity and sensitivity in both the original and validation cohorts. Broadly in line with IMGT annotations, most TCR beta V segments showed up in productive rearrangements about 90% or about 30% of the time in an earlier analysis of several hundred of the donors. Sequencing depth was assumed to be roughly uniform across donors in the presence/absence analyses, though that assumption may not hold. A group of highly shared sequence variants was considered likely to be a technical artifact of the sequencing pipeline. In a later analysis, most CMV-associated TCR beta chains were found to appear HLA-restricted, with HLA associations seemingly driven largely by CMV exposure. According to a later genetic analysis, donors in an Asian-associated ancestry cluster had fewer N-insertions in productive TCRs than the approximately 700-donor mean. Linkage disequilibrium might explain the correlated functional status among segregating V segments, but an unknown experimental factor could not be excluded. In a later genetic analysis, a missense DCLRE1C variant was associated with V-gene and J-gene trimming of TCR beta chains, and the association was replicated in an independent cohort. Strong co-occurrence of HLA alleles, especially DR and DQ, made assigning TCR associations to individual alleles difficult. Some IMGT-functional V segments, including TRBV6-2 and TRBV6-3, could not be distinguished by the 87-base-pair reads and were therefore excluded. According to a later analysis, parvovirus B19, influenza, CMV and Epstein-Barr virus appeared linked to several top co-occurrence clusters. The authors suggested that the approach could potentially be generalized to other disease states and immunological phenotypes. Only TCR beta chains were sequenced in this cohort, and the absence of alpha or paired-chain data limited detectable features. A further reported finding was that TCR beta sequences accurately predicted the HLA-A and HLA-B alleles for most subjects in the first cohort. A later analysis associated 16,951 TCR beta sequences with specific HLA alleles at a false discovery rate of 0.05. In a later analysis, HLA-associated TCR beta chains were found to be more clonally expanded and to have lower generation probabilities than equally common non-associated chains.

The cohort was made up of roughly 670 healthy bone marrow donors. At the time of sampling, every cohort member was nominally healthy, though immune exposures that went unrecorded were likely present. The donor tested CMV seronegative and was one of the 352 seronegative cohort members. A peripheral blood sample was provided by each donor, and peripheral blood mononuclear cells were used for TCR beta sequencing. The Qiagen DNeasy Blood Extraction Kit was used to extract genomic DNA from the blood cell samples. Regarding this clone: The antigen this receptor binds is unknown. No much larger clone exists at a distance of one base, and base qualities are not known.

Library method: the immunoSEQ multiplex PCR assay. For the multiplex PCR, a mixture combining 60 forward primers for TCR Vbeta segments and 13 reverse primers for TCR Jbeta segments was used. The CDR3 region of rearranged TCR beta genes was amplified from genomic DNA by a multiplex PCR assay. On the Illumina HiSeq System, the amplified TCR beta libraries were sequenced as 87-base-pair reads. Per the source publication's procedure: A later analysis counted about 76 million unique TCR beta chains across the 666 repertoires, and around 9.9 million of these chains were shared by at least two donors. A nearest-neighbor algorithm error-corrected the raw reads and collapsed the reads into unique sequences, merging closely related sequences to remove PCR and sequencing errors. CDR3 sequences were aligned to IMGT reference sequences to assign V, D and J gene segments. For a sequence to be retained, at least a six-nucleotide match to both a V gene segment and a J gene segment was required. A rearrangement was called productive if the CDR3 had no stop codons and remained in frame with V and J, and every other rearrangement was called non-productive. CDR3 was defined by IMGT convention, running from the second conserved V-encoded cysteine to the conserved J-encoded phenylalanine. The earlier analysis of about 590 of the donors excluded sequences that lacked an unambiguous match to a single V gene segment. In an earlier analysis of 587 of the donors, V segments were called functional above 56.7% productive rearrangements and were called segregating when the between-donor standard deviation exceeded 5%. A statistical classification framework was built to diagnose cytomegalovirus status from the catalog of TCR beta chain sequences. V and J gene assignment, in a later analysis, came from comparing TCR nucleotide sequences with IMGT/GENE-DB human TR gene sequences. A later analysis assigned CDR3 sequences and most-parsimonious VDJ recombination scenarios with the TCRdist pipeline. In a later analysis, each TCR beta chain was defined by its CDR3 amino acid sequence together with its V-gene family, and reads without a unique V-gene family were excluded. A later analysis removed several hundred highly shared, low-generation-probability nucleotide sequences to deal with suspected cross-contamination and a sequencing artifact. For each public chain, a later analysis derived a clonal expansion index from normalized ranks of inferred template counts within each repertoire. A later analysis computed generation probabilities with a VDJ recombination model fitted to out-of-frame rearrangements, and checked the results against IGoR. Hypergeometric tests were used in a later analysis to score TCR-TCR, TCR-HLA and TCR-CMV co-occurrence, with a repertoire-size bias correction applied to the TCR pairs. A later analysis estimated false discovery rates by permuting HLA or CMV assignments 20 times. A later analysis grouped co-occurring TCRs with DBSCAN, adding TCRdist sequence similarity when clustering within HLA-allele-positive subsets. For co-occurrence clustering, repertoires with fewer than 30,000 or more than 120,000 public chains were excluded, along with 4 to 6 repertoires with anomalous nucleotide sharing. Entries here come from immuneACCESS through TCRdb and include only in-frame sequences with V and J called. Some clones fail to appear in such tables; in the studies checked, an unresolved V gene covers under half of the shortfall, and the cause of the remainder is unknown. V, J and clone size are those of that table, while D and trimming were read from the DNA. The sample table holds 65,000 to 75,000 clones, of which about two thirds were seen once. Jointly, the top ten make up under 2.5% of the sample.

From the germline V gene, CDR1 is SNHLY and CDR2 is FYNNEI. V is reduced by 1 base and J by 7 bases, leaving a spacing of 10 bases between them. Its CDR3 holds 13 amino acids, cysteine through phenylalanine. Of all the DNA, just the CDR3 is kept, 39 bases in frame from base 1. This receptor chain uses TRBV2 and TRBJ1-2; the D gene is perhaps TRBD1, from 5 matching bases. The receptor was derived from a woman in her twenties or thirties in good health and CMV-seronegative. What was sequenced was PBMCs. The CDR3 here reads CASSEVEGSGYTF. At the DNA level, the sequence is TGTGCCAGCAGTGAAGTGGAGGGGTCTGGCTACACCTTC.